This TCR beta chain appears in the sequencing data of a study of blood T cell repertoires in COVID-19 (dated by TCRdb to 2018 to 2020). With regard to the full study: The collaborator samples originated in the United States, Italy and Spain and spanned the acute and convalescent phases of COVID-19. The prospective study material was composed of cDNA or gDNA derived from T cells, B-cell-depleted T cells, or PBMCs. The dataset comprised deeply sampled blood TCRbeta repertoires from subjects exposed to, actively infected with, or recovered from COVID-19. A freely available public database, intended as a resource for researchers studying the immune response to SARS-CoV-2, is where the repertoires were released. The samples were drawn from two sources: the first 160 participants of the ongoing ImmuneRACE study, and 1,254 subjects contributed by 6 global collaborators. A de-identified subject ID, COVID-19 status, age in years and sex were almost always included in the sample metadata. Where available, HLA class I and class II types were taken from metadata supplied by the sample provider and were not determined by assay-based typing. Paper-wide results and their limitations: The quantity of clinical and demographic metadata differed by source and by participant and was supplied without curation.

Comments on this clone: The target of this receptor is not known. Per-base quality was not reported, and no clone a single base away is much larger than it.

Each collaborating institution followed its own protocols to collect whole blood in K2EDTA tubes. Collaborator samples were shipped for TCRbeta analysis as frozen whole blood, isolated PBMCs, or DNA extracted from either sample type. TCRbeta CDR3 regions were amplified from genomic DNA by means of the immunoSEQ Assay, a bias-controlled multiplex PCR. Turning to the authors' computational methods: Within the assay, amplification of reference gene primers was used to estimate how many nucleated cells each sample contained. To quantify the absolute abundance of each unique TCRbeta CDR3 rearrangement, sequence reads were collapsed and filtered. For each sample, productive Simpson clonality was calculated as the square root of Simpson's diversity index across productive rearrangements. As stored in TCRdb, this immuneACCESS dataset retains in-frame rearrangements with V and J assigned. A fraction of the clones does not appear; measured against another copy, unresolved V genes explain less than half of the discrepancy, and the remainder lacks a known reason. V and J calls plus clone size are reproduced from that table; the DNA served to infer D and trimming. The sample profile shows fewer than 250,000 clones; around 79% of them were found once. The ten largest clones add up to 9.5% to 15% of the sample.

The CDR3 measures 15 amino acids from cysteine to phenylalanine. Of the read, only the CDR3 DNA is kept; its 45 bases are in frame from base 1. V ends up 7 bases short and J 1 base short, with an unmatched junction base count of 10. As encoded in the germline V gene, CDR1 is MDHEN while CDR2 is SYDVKM. Sequencing used peripheral blood. The rearrangement joined TRBV28 to TRBJ2-7, with 7 bases aligning to TRBD2. The source is a woman aged 45-65 years with acute or convalescent COVID-19. The CDR3 in this case is CASIPPGRVSYEQYF. The DNA reads TGTGCCAGCATTCCCCCTGGGAGGGTATCCTACGAGCAGTACTTC. Full variable domain (CDR3 extended with the reference TRBV28 and TRBJ2-7 proteins): DVKVTQSSRYLVKRTGEKVFLECVQDMDHENMFWYRQDPGLGLRLIYFSYDVKMKEKGDIPEGYSVSREKKERFSLILESASTNQTSMYLCASIPPGRVSYEQYFGPGTRLTVT.